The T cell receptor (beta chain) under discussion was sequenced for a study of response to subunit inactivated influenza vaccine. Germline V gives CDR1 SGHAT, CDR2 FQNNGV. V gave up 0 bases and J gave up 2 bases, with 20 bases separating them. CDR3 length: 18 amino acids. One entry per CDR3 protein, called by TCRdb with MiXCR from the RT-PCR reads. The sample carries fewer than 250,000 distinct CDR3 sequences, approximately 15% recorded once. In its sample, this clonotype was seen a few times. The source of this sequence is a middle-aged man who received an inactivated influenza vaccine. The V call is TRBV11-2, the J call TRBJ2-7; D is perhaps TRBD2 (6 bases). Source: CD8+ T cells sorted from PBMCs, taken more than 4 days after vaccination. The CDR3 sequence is CASSLDPLRDGRTYEQYF. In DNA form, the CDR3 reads TGTGCCAGCAGCTTAGACCCTCTCCGGGACGGGAGAACCTACGAGCAGTACTTC. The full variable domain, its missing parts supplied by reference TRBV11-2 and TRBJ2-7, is EAGVAQSPRYKIIEKRQSVAFWCNPISGHATLYWYQQILGQGPKLLIQFQNNGVVDDSQLPKDRFSAERLKGVDSTLKIQPAKLEDSAVYLCASSLDPLRDGRTYEQYFGPGTRLTVT.